These 30 T cell receptor beta chains were all obtained from the same sample, sequenced in a study of blood T cell repertoires in COVID-19. Profiled with immunoSEQ multiplex PCR; TCRdb holds only in-frame clones, not every one. The repertoire holds about 300,000 clones, with 89% as singletons. Sequencing input: PBMCs or T cells enriched from blood (not recorded which). These receptors came from a woman aged 40-49 years who had recovered from COVID-19.

Concerning this clone itself: One end of the junction fails to match germline, which may point to a read error. This rearrangement joins TRBV7-7 to TRBJ2-5, with 11 bases fitting TRBD2. Germline-derived CDR1 and CDR2 are SSHAT and FNYEAQ (reference sequence). The CDR3 totals 15 residues. The CDR3, as DNA: TGTGCTAGCAGCTCCGGGACTAGCGGTCAAGAGACCCAGTACTTC. Translating it yields CASSSGTSGQETQYF.

The J gene is TRBJ1-3, the V gene TRBV27; D call uncertain. The CDR3 is 15 residues long. V lost 3 bases and J lost 4, with 13 bases in between. CDR1 and CDR2 from the germline V gene are MNHEY and SMNVEV (reference sequence). The CDR3 reads CASSLNGIEGNTIYF. The CDR3 bases are TGTGCCAGCAGTTTGAACGGGATCGAAGGAAACACCATATATTTT.

The rearrangement uses TRBV29-1 and TRBJ1-2, with a weak D call TRBD1 (5 bases). The CDR3 length is 13 residues. V dropped 7 bases and J dropped 7 bases, with 19 bases sitting between them. The V gene's germline CDR1 is SQVTM and CDR2 ANQGSEA. This CDR3 is CSDQGSVNGGYTF. CDR3 in DNA: TGCAGCGACCAGGGTAGTGTCAATGGTGGCTACACCTTC.

This chain joins TRBV12-3 or TRBV12-4 and TRBJ2-3; the D is unclear. V lost 3 bases and J 5 bases, leaving 6 bases between the germline ends. This CDR3 comprises 12 residues. Here the CDR3 reads CASSLERDTQYF. The CDR3 DNA follows: TGTGCCAGCAGTTTGGAGCGAGATACGCAGTATTTT.

V gene TRBV4-2 combines with J gene TRBJ1-4, with 9 bases matching TRBD1. Germline lookup yields CDR1 LGHNA and CDR2 YNFKEQ. Germline trimming cut 4 bases from V and 6 bases from J; bases unmatched to any gene: 9. This CDR3 contains 16 residues. In DNA, the CDR3 is TGTGCCAGCAGCCGAACAGGGGGCACACTCCATGAAAAACTGTTTTTT. Residues: CASSRTGGTLHEKLFF.

V is TRBV5-1 and J is TRBJ1-2; a weak D match, TRBD1 (5 bases). V gave up 0 bases and J gave up 4 bases, with 13 bases separating them. Looked up from germline, CDR1 is SGHRS and CDR2 is YFSETQ. CDR3 size: 15 residues. CDR3 DNA sequence: TGCGCCAGCAGCTTGGGACAGCAGCCTGGCTATGGCTACACCTTC. Translation: CASSLGQQPGYGYTF.

The genes are TRBV6-2 or TRBV6-3 and TRBJ1-2; 12 positions match TRBD1. J lost 8 bases, V lost 5 bases, and 9 bases had no gene match. CDR1 MNHEY and CDR2 SVGEGT come from the germline V gene. CDR3 size: 15 residues. CDR3 in DNA: TGTGCCAGCAGTACGGGACAGGGGGCTCGAGACGGCTACACCTTC. Its translation is CASSTGQGARDGYTF.

This clone has just a few counts. J is TRBJ1-1 and V is TRBV6-2 or TRBV6-3, with D possibly being TRBD1 (5 bases). The CDR3 has 16 residues. The ends were cut back, 5 bases at V and 1 base at J, with 17 bases in the middle. CDR1 is MNHEY, CDR2 SVGEGT, per germline. CDR3 bases: TGTGCCAGCAGTAACTTTCGGACACCTCAGAACACTGAAGCTTTCTTT. This sequence encodes CASSNFRTPQNTEAFF.

The V call is TRBV3-1 (or the pseudogene TRBV3-2), the J call TRBJ1-2; D remains ambiguous. V lost 4 bases, J lost 5 bases, and 29 bases lay in between. CDR1 and CDR2 (germline): LGHDT, YNNKEL (reference sequence). The CDR3 is 19 amino acids. CDR3 in amino acids: CASSRAQGPRRVLCYGYTF. CDR3 sequence (DNA): TGTGCCAGCAGCCGGGCCCAAGGGCCCCGGCGGGTGCTGTGTTATGGCTACACCTTC.

The gene calls are TRBV13 and TRBJ1-3; D unclear. There are 15 residues in the CDR3. The germline V gene has CDR1 PRHDT and CDR2 FYEKMQ (reference sequence). Trimming removed 6 bases from V and 0 bases from J, with 12 bases in between. The CDR3 DNA sequence: TGTGCCAGCAGAGGACGGGAGAGCTCTGGAAACACCATATATTTT. The encoded protein is CASRGRESSGNTIYF.

The V gene is TRBV27, the J gene TRBJ2-3; the match to TRBD2 covers 12 bases. From germline, CDR1 is MNHEY and CDR2 SMNVEV (reference sequence). Trimming cost V 4 bases and J 14 bases; bases outside gene matches: 10. This CDR3 comprises 14 residues. CDR3 DNA: TGTGCCAGCAGTTCCACTAGACTAGCGGGAGCCCTGTATTTT. Protein: CASSSTRLAGALYF.

This chain uses TRBV6-2 or TRBV6-3 with TRBJ1-2, with D perhaps TRBD1 (6 bases). V was shortened by 3 bases and J by 0 bases, with 11 bases between the two germline ends. CDR1 and CDR2 (germline): MNHEY, SVGEGT. The CDR3 spans 15 residues. CDR3 coding DNA: TGTGCCAGCAGTTATAGGGACACCCCTAACTATGGCTACACCTTC. It codes for CASSYRDTPNYGYTF.

The V gene is TRBV10-3, the J gene TRBJ1-1, with TRBD1 matching over 9 bases. In germline, CDR1 is ENHRY, CDR2 SYGVKD. The CDR3 is 12 residues long. V dropped 8 bases and J dropped 10; count of bases not matched to a gene: 8. The CDR3 DNA sequence: TGTGCCATCGCACAGGGGGCGCCCCCAGCTTTCTTT. Protein product: CAIAQGAPPAFF.

This clone was seen once. The J gene is TRBJ1-6, the V gene TRBV27; weak D call: TRBD1 (5 bases). This CDR3 spans 14 amino acids. Germline assignment: CDR1 MNHEY and CDR2 SMNVEV (reference sequence). The V gene lost 4 bases and the J gene lost 7 bases, with 11 bases spanning the gap. The CDR3, as DNA: TGTGCCAGCAGTTCCCAGGGTAACAATTCACCCCTCCACTTT. This gives the protein CASSSQGNNSPLHF.

The genes are TRBV12-5 and TRBJ2-2; tentatively, D is TRBD1 (6 bases). This CDR3 comprises 15 residues. Germline loops: CDR1 LGHNT, CDR2 FRNRAP. V shed 2 bases and J shed 4 bases, with 11 bases lying between them. CDR3 protein: CASGLFTGTTGELFF. As DNA, the CDR3 is TGTGCTAGTGGTTTGTTTACAGGGACCACCGGGGAGCTGTTTTTT.

The chain is built from TRBV5-8 and TRBJ1-5; 9 positions agree with TRBD1. The CDR3 has 16 amino acids. Germline V gene lookup returns CDR1 SGHTS and CDR2 YDEGEE. J lost 7 bases, V lost 4 bases, and 12 bases had no gene match. CDR3 nucleotide sequence: TGTGCCAGCAGCCTGGGACAGGGTCCCCCAATGCAGCCCCAGCATTTT. Translation: CASSLGQGPPMQPQHF.

The V gene is TRBV29-1, the J gene TRBJ2-3; 8 bases are shared with TRBD1. CDR1 is SQVTM, CDR2 ANQGSEA, per germline. The CDR3 is 12 residues long. The ends lost 7 bases at V and 5 bases at J; junction bases unmatched: 5. The CDR3 reads CSADRDKDTQYF. The CDR3 DNA is TGCAGCGCGGACAGGGATAAAGATACGCAGTATTTT.

The chain recombines TRBV19 with TRBJ1-2; D is uncertain. Germline loops: CDR1 LNHDA, CDR2 SQIVND (reference sequence). Trimming left V 7 bases short and J 6 bases short, with 18 bases between. There are 14 residues in the CDR3. CDR3 coding DNA: TGTGCCAGTAACCCTCGGGATGTATACGATGGCTACACCTTC. Translation gives CASNPRDVYDGYTF.

This clone was found once. Sequence at one end of the junction differs from germline and may be a read error. The V and J genes are TRBV2 and TRBJ2-3; 9 bases map to TRBD1. Germline V gives CDR1 SNHLY, CDR2 FYNNEI. The CDR3 contains 14 residues. The CDR3 protein is CASEGQGITYTQYF. The CDR3 DNA reads as TGTGCCAGTGAGGGACAGGGTATCACATATACGCAGTATTTT.

The gene calls are TRBV14 and TRBJ1-1; D not certain. This CDR3 has 16 amino acids. Germline-derived CDR1 and CDR2 are SGHDN and FVKESK. Trimming left V 0 bases short and J 2 bases short, with 13 bases between. The CDR3 nucleotides are TGTGCCAGCAGCCAAGACTTGGGCCATATCAACACTGAAGCTTTCTTT. Translated, it gives CASSQDLGHINTEAFF.

This clone was counted a few times. The chain links TRBV5-4 to TRBJ2-5; D might be TRBD1 (5 bases). In germline, CDR1 is SGHNT, CDR2 YYREEE (reference sequence). The CDR3 runs to 14 residues. V lost 4 bases to trimming and J lost 0 bases, with 10 bases between them. The CDR3 region has the DNA TGTGCCAGCAGCAAGCAGGGCCACCAAGAGACCCAGTACTTC. Translated: CASSKQGHQETQYF.

The chain recombines TRBV6-1 with TRBJ1-2, with a tentative D call TRBD1 (5 bases). Trimming stripped 2 bases from V and 8 bases from J, with 12 bases between. CDR1 and CDR2 from the germline V gene are MNHNS and SASEGT. The CDR3 runs to 13 residues. CDR3: CASSETRGSGYTF. The CDR3 coding sequence is TGTGCCAGCAGTGAAACACGGGGGAGCGGCTACACCTTC.

The J gene is TRBJ2-7, the V gene TRBV5-4; TRBD1 aligns across 8 bases. V was pared by 0 bases and J by 6 bases, with 5 bases of the junction left unmatched. The CDR3 is 14 residues long. Germline CDR1 SGHNT, CDR2 YYREEE (reference sequence). CDR3 residues: CASSLGQGAPEQYF. CDR3 nucleotide sequence: TGTGCCAGCAGCTTGGGGCAGGGGGCGCCCGAGCAGTACTTC.

The chain links TRBV5-1 to TRBJ1-5, with D unclear. Germline lookup yields CDR1 SGHRS and CDR2 YFSETQ. The CDR3 spans 13 residues. V gave up 1 base and J gave up 4 bases, with 6 bases separating them. The CDR3, as DNA: TGCGCCAGCAGCTTGAGCGTTAATCAGCCCCAGCATTTT. The encoded protein is CASSLSVNQPQHF.

CDR3 DNA sequence: TGTGCCAGCAGTGAAGGACTAGCGCGTTCTAGCACAGATACGCAGTATTTT. Its translation: CASSEGLARSSTDTQYF. The gene calls are TRBV2 and TRBJ2-3, with 8 nucleotides matching TRBD2. The CDR3 spans 17 residues. J lost 0 bases, V lost 1 base, and 6 bases had no gene match. CDR1 and CDR2 (germline): SNHLY, FYNNEI.

Only a few counts were recorded for this clone. The chain links TRBV7-8 to TRBJ1-2; D remains ambiguous. The CDR3 contains 15 residues. Germline CDR1 reads SGHVS; CDR2 reads FQNEAQ. Trimming removed 2 bases at V and 1 base at J, with 11 bases between. CDR3: CASSLTRPYNYGYTF. The DNA of the CDR3 is TGTGCCAGCAGCTTAACCCGCCCCTATAACTATGGCTACACCTTC.

CDR3 nucleotide sequence: TGTGCCAGCGGTTTAAGGGGGAACACTGAAGCTTTCTTT. It translates to CASGLRGNTEAFF. The genes are TRBV9 and TRBJ1-1; a possible D gene is TRBD1 (5 bases). CDR1 SGDLS and CDR2 YYNGEE come from the germline V gene. The CDR3 has 13 amino acids. V was trimmed by 7 bases and J by 1 base, leaving 11 bases between them.

V and J are TRBV5-1 and TRBJ2-7; TRBD2 might be the D (6 bases). The CDR3 extends over 14 amino acids. Trimming shortened V by 4 bases and J by 4 bases, and 15 bases separated the two germline ends. From germline, CDR1 is SGHRS and CDR2 YFSETQ. As DNA, the CDR3 is TGCGCCAGCAGCGGGGGACTTGCTCGGTACGAGCAGTACTTC. It specifies CASSGGLARYEQYF.

The gene calls are TRBV18 and TRBJ1-5, with TRBD1 identical over 8 bases. The V gene's germline CDR1 is KGHSH and CDR2 LQKENI. There are 15 residues in the CDR3. V trimming: 2 bases; J trimming: 7 bases; junction bases outside the gene matches: 7. Here the CDR3 reads CASSPATGEDQPQHF. In DNA form, the CDR3 reads TGTGCCAGCTCACCAGCGACAGGGGAAGACCAGCCCCAGCATTTT.

This chain joins TRBV6-2 or TRBV6-3 and TRBJ2-7; D is perhaps TRBD2 (5 bases). The CDR3 is 15 amino acids. Germline V gene lookup returns CDR1 MNHEY and CDR2 SVGEGT. V gave up 2 bases and J gave up 1 base, with 12 bases separating them. The CDR3: CASSYKSGTSYEQYF. The CDR3 coding sequence is TGTGCCAGCAGTTACAAGAGCGGTACATCCTACGAGCAGTACTTC.